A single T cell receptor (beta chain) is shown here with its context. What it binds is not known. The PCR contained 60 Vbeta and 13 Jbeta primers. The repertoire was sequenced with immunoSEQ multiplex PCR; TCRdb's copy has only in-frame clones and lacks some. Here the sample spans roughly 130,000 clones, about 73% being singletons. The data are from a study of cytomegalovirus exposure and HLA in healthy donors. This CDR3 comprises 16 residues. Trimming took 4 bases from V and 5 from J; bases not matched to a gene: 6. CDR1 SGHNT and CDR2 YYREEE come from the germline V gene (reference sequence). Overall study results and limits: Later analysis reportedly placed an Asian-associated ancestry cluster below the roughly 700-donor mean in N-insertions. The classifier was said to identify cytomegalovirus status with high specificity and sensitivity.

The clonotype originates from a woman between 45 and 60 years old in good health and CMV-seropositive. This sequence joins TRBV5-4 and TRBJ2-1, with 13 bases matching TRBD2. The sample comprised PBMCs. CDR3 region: CASSAKLAGGDNEQFF. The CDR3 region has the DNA TGTGCCAGCAGCGCGAAACTAGCGGGGGGGGACAATGAGCAGTTCTTC.